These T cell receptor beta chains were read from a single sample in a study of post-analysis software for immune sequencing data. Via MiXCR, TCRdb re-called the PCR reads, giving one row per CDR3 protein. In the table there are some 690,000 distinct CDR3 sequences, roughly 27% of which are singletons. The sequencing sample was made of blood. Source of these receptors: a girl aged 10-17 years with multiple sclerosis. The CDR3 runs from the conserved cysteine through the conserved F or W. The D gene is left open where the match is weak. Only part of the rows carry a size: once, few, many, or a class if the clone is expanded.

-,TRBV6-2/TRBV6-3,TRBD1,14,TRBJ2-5,TGTGCCAGCAGAGGACAGGCGACCCCAGAGACCCAGTACTTC,CASRGQATPETQYF
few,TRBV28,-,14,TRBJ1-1,TGTGCCAGCAGTGGTGGACGAACGAGGACTGAAGCTTTCTTT,CASSGGRTRTEAFF
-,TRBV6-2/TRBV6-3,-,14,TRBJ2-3,TGTGCCAGCAGTTACTCCGGGGGTGCAGATACGCAGTATTTT,CASSYSGGADTQYF
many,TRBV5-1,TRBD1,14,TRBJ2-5,TGTGCCAGCAGTTTGGGACAGGGGAGGGAGACCCAGTACTTC,CASSLGQGRETQYF
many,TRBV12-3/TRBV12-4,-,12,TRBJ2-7,TGTGCCAGCAGTTTTTTCACGTACGAGCAGTACTTC,CASSFFTYEQYF
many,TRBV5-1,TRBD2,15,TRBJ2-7,TGCGCCAGCAGCTTGGGTGTGACTAGCGACTACGAGCAGTACTTC,CASSLGVTSDYEQYF
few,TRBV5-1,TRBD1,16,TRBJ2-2,TGCGCCAGCAGCCCTGGAGGGACAGGGGCTGGTGGGGAGCTGTTTTTT,CASSPGGTGAGGELFF
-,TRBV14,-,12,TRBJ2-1,TGTGCCAGCAGCCTAGCAGGTGGATGGCAGTTCTTC,CASSLAGGWQFF
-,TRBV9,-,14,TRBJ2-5,TGTGCCAGCAGCGCATTCGGGATTCAAGAGACCCAGTACTTC,CASSAFGIQETQYF
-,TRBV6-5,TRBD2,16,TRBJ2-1,TGTGCCAGCAGTTACGCGAATATAGCGGGAGGAAATGAGCAGTTCTTC,CASSYANIAGGNEQFF
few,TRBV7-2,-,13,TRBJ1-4,TGTGCCAGCAGCTTAGCACCCCGGGGTGAACTGTTTTTT,CASSLAPRGELFF
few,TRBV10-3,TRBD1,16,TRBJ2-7,TGTGCCATCAGTGCGAGATCCGGGACAGGGGTTCCCGAGCAGTACTTC,CAISARSGTGVPEQYF
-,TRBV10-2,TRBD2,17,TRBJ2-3,TGCGCCAGCAGCACCGGGACTAGCGGGAGAAGGACAGATACGCAGTATTTT,CASSTGTSGRRTDTQYF
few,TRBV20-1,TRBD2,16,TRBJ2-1,TGCAGTGCTATAGCGGGAGGGGCCCGCGGATACAATGAGCAGTTCTTC,CSAIAGGARGYNEQFF
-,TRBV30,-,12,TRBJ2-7,TGTGCCTGGACCGAACATGAACACGAGCAGTACTTC,CAWTEHEHEQYF
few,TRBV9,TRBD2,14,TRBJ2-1,TGTGCCAGCAGCGTAGTGGCGGGAGTCCATGAGCAGTTCTTC,CASSVVAGVHEQFF
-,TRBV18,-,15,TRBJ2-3,TGTGCCAGCTCACCCACCAGCTCGGACCAAGATACGCAGTATTTT,CASSPTSSDQDTQYF
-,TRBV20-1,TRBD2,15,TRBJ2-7,TGCAGTGCCTCCTACCCACTAGCGGGATTCCACGAGCAGTACTTC,CSASYPLAGFHEQYF
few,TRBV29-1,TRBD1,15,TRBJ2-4,TGCAGCGTAAGGGACAGGGGTCTAGCCAAAAACATTCAGTACTTC,CSVRDRGLAKNIQYF
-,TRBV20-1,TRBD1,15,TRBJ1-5,TGCAGTGCCCACGCCGCTCAGGGGGCTCGGCAGCCCCAGCATTTT,CSAHAAQGARQPQHF
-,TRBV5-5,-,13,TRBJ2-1,TGTGCCACCAAAACCCCGTTATACAATGAGCAGTTCTTC,CATKTPLYNEQFF
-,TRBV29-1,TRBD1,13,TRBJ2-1,TGCAGCGTCCACCGGACAGGGAGGTATGAGCAGTTCTTC,CSVHRTGRYEQFF
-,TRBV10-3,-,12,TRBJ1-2,TGTGCCGGCCAGGGGCCCGGTGATGGCTACACCTTC,CAGQGPGDGYTF
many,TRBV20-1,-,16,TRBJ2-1,TGCAGTGCTACGTCAACCTTCGAGCGGTCCTACAATGAGCAGTTCTTC,CSATSTFERSYNEQFF
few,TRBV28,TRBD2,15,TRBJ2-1,TGTGCCAGCAGTTTATCGGCTAGCGGGAGGTATGAGCAGTTCTTC,CASSLSASGRYEQFF
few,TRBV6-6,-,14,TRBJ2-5,TGTGCCAGCACCCAACCCGGGTTCCAAGAGACCCAGTACTTC,CASTQPGFQETQYF
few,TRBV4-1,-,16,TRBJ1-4,TGCGCCAGCAGCCAGAACAGGGATTCTACTAATGAAAAACTGTTTTTT,CASSQNRDSTNEKLFF
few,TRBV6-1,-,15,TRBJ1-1,TGTGCCAGCAGTGAAGGAAGAGGCTACAACACTGAAGCTTTCTTT,CASSEGRGYNTEAFF
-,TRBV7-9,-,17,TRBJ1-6,TGTGCCAGCAGCAATAGTAGGGCGAGCTCCTATAATTCACCCCTCCACTTT,CASSNSRASSYNSPLHF
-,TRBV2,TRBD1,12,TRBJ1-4,TGTGCCAGCAGAGGACAGGCAGAAAAACTGTTTTTT,CASRGQAEKLFF
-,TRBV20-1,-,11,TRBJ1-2,TGCAGAACAAACCAGGACTATGGCTACACCTTC,CRTNQDYGYTF
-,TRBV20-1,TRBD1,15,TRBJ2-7,TGCAGTGCTGGACGTCGGGACAGGGTGAATTACGAGCAGTACTTC,CSAGRRDRVNYEQYF
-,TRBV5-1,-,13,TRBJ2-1,TGCGTCACCCGGGAGAGCTCCTACAATGAGCAGTTCTTC,CVTRESSYNEQFF
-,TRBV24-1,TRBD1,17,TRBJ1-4,TGTGCCACCAGTGATGCGACAGGGGACATTGGTGATGAAAAACTGTTTTTT,CATSDATGDIGDEKLFF
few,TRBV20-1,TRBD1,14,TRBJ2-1,TGCAGTGGTACACGGGACAGCCAATACAATGAGCAGTTCTTC,CSGTRDSQYNEQFF
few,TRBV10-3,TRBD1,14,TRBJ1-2,TGTGCCATCATGGGACAGGGACGTGACTATGGCTACACCTTC,CAIMGQGRDYGYTF
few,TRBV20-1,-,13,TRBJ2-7,TGCAGTGCGCGGGACCCTAAAACCTACGAGCAGTACTTC,CSARDPKTYEQYF
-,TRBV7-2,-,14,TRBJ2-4,TGTGCCAGCAGCTTAGCGGGCCATAGATCCATTCAGTACTTC,CASSLAGHRSIQYF
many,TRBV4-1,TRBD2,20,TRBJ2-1,TGCGCCAGCAGCCAAGCACCGGGACTAGCGGGGGAGCCTTCAGTCAATGAGCAGTTCTTC,CASSQAPGLAGEPSVNEQFF
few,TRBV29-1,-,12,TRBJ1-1,TGCAGCGTTGACTTACAGGTCTCGAAGGCTTTCTTT,CSVDLQVSKAFF
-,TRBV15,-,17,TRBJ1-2,TGTGCCACCAGCAGAACAAAGACACACACCACCCCGTATGGCTACACCTTC,CATSRTKTHTTPYGYTF